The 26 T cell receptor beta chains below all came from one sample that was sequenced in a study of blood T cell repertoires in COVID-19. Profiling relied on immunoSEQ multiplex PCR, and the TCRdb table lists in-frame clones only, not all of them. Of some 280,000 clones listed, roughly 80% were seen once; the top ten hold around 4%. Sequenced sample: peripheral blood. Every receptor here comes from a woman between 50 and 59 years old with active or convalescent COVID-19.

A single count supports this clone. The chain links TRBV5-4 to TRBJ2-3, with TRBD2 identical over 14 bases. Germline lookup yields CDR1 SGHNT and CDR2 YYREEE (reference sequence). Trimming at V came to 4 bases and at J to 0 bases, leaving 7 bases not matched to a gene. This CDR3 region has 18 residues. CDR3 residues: CASSPGLAGDTSTDTQYF. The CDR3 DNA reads TGTGCCAGCAGCCCGGGACTAGCGGGAGACACTAGCACAGATACGCAGTATTTT.

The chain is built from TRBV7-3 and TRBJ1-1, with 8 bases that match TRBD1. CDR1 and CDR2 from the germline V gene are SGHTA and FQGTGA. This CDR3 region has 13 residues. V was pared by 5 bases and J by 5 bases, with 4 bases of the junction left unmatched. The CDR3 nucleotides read TGTGCCAGCAGCGCAGGGGGCTATACTGAAGCTTTCTTT. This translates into CASSAGGYTEAFF.

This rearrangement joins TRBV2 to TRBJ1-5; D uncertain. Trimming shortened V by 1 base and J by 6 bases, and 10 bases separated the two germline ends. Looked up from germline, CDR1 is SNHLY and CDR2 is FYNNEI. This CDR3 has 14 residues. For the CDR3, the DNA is TGTGCCAGCAGTGAAGACGAGGCTTTTCAGCCCCAGCATTTT. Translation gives CASSEDEAFQPQHF.

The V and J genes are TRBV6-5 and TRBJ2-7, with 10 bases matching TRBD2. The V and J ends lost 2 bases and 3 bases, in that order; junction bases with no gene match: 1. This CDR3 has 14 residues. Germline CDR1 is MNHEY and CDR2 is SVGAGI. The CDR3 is CASSYGLAVYEQYF. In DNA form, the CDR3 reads TGTGCCAGCAGTTACGGACTAGCGGTCTACGAGCAGTACTTC.

The CDR3 spells CASSPPSGRSYNEQFF. CDR3 DNA: TGTGCCAGCTCACCACCGAGCGGGAGGTCCTACAATGAGCAGTTCTTC. The chain uses TRBV18 and TRBJ2-1, with 9 bases lining up with TRBD2. V gave up 0 bases and J gave up 1 base; unmatched junction bases: 1. Germline V gene sequence: CDR1 KGHSH, CDR2 LQKENI. The CDR3 covers 16 residues. The variable domain in full, with the rest retrieved from reference TRBV18 and TRBJ2-1, is NAGVMQNPRHLVRRRGQEARLRCSPMKGHSHVYWYRQLPEEGLKFMVYLQKENIIDESGMPKERFSAEFPKEGPSILRIQQVVRGDSAAYFCASSPPSGRSYNEQFFGPGTRLTVL.

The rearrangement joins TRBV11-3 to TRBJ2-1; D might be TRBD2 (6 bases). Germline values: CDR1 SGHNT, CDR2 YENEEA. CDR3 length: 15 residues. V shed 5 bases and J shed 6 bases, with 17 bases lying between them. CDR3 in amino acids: CASSANLGLRNEQFF. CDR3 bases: TGTGCCAGCAGCGCTAACTTGGGACTGCGCAATGAGCAGTTCTTC. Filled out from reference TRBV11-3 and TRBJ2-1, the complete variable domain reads EAGVVQSPRYKIIEKKQPVAFWCNPISGHNTLYWYLQNLGQGPELLIRYENEEAVDDSQLPKDRFSAERLKGVDSTLKIQPAELGDSAVYLCASSANLGLRNEQFFGPGTRLTVL.

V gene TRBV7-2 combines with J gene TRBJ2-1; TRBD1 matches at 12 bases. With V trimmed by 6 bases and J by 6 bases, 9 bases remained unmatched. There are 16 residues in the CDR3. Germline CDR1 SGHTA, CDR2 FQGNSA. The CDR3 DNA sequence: TGTGCCAGCAGTTTTAAAGGGGGACAGGGGGCCAATGAGCAGTTCTTC. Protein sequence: CASSFKGGQGANEQFF. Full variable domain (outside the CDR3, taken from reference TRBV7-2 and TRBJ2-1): GAGVSQSPSNKVTEKGKDVELRCDPISGHTALYWYRQSLGQGLEFLIYFQGNSAPDKSGLPSDRFSAERTGGSVSTLTIQRTQQEDSAVYLCASSFKGGQGANEQFFGPGTRLTVL.

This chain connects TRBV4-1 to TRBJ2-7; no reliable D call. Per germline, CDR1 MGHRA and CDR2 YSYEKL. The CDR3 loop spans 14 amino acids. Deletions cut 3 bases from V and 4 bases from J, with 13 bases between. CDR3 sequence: CASSHRVGLYEQYF. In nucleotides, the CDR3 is TGCGCCAGCAGCCATCGGGTTGGCCTTTACGAGCAGTACTTC.

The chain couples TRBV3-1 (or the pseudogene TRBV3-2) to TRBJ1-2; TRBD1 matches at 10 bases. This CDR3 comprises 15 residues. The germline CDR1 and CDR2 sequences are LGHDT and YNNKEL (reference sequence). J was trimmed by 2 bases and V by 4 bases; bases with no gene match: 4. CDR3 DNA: TGTGCCAGCAGCCGTGGGACAGGGGCCAACTATGGCTACACCTTC. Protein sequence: CASSRGTGANYGYTF.

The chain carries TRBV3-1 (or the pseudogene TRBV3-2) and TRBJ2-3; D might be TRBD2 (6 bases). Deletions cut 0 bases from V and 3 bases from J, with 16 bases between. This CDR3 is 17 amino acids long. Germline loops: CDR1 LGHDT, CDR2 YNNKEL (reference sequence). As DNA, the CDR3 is TGTGCCAGCAGCCAAGACTACGGGACTTTAAATACAGATACGCAGTATTTT. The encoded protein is CASSQDYGTLNTDTQYF.

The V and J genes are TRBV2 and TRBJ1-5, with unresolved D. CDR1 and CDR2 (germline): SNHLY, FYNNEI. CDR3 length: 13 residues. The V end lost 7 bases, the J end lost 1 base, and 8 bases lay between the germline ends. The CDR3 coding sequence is TGTGCCAGCAAAACAGAAAGCAATCAGCCCCAGCATTTT. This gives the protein CASKTESNQPQHF.

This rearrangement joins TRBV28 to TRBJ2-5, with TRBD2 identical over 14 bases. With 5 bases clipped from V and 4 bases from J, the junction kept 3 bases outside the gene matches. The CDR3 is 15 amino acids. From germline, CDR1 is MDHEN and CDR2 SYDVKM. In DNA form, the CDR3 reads TGTGCCAGCAGTCCCGGACTAGCGGGAGGAGAGACCCAGTACTTC. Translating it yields CASSPGLAGGETQYF.

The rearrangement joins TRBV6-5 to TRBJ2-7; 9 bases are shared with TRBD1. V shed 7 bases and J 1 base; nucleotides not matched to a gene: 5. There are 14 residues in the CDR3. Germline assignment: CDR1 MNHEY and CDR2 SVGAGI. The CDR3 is CASMMDRGSYEQYF. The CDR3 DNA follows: TGTGCCAGCATGATGGACAGGGGATCCTACGAGCAGTACTTC.

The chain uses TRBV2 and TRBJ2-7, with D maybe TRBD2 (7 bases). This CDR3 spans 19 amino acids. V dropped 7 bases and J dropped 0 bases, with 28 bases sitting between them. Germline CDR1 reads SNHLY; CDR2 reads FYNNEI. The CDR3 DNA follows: TGTGCCAGCACAACGGACTGGGGGGGGGCCGGATCGAGCTCCTACGAGCAGTACTTC. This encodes CASTTDWGGAGSSSYEQYF.

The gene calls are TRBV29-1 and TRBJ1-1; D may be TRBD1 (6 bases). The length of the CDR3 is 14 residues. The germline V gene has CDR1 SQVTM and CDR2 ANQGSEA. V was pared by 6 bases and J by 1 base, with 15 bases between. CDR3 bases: TGCAGCGTGTCGCACAGGGCGAGGAACACTGAAGCTTTCTTT. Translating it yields CSVSHRARNTEAFF.

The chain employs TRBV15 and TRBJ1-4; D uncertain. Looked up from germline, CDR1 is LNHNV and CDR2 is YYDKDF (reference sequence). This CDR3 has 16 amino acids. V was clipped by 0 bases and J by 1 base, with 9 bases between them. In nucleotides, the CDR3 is TGTGCCACCAGCAGAGATCGCAGGTTAACTAATGAAAAACTGTTTTTT. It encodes CATSRDRRLTNEKLFF.

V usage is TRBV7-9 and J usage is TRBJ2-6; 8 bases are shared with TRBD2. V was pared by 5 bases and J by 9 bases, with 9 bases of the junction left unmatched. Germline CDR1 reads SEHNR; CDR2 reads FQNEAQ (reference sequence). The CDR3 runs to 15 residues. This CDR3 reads CASSPLGLAYNVLTF. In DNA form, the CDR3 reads TGTGCCAGCAGCCCATTAGGACTAGCTTACAACGTCCTGACTTTC.

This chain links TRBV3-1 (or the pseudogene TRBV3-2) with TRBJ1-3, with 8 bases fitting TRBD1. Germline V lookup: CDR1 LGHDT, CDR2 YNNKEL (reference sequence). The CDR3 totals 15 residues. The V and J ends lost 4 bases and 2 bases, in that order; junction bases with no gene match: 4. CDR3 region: CASSLETGAGNTIYF. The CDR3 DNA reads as TGTGCCAGCAGCCTTGAGACAGGGGCTGGAAACACCATATATTTT.

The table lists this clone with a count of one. CDR3: CASSHRASSYNEQFF. The CDR3, as DNA: TGTGCCAGCAGCCACAGGGCTAGCTCCTACAATGAGCAGTTCTTC. J is TRBJ2-1 and V is TRBV11-3; D is perhaps TRBD1 (6 bases). V was clipped by 5 bases and J by 0 bases, with 11 bases between them. CDR3 length: 15 residues. Germline values: CDR1 SGHNT, CDR2 YENEEA. The variable domain in full, completed from reference TRBV11-3 and TRBJ2-1, reads EAGVVQSPRYKIIEKKQPVAFWCNPISGHNTLYWYLQNLGQGPELLIRYENEEAVDDSQLPKDRFSAERLKGVDSTLKIQPAELGDSAVYLCASSHRASSYNEQFFGPGTRLTVL.

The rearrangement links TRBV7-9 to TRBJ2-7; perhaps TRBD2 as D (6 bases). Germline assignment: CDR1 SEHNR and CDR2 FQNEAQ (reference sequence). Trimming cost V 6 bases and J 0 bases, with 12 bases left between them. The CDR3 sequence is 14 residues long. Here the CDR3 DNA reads TGTGCCAGCAGGCCCGGAGGGAGCTCCTACGAGCAGTACTTC. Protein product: CASRPGGSSYEQYF. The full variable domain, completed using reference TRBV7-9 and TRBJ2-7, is DTGVSQNPRHKITKRGQNVTFRCDPISEHNRLYWYRQTLGQGPEFLTYFQNEAQLEKSRLLSDRFSAERPKGSFSTLEIQRTEQGDSAMYLCASRPGGSSYEQYFGPGTRLTVT.

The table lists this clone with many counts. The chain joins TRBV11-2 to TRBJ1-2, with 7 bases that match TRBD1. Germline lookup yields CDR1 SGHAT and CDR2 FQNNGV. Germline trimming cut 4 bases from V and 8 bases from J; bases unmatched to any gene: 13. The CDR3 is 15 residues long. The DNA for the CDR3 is TGTGCCAGCAGCTCCCTGACAGGGTATTTGTGGGGCTACACCTTC. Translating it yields CASSSLTGYLWGYTF.

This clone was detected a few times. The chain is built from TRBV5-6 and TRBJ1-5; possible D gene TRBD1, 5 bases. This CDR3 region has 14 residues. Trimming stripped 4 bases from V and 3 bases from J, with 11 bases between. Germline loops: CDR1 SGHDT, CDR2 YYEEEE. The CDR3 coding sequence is TGTGCCAGCAGCCAAAGGGGTTTCAATCAGCCCCAGCATTTT. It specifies CASSQRGFNQPQHF. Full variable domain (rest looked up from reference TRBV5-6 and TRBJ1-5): DAGVTQSPTHLIKTRGQQVTLRCSPKSGHDTVSWYQQALGQGPQFIFQYYEEEERQRGNFPDRFSGHQFPNYSSELNVNALLLGDSALYLCASSQRGFNQPQHFGDGTRLSIL.

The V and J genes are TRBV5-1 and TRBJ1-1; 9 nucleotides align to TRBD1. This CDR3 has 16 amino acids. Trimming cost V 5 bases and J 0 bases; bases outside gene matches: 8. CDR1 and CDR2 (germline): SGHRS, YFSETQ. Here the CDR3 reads CASRPRQGDMNTEAFF. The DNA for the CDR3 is TGCGCCAGCAGACCCCGACAGGGGGACATGAACACTGAAGCTTTCTTT.

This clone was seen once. DNA of the CDR3: TGTGCCAGTAGTATGGGCTTAGCCGGGGAGCTGTTTTTT. Its translation: CASSMGLAGELFF. This chain uses TRBV19 with TRBJ2-2; D not certain. Trimming pared 3 bases from V and 6 bases from J, leaving 8 bases between. The length of the CDR3 is 13 residues. The germline V gene has CDR1 LNHDA and CDR2 SQIVND (reference sequence). The full variable domain, its missing parts supplied by reference TRBV19 and TRBJ2-2, is DGGITQSPKYLFRKEGQNVTLSCEQNLNHDAMYWYRQDPGQGLRLIYYSQIVNDFQKGDIAEGYSVSREKKESFPLTVTSAQKNPTAFYLCASSMGLAGELFFGEGSRLTVL.

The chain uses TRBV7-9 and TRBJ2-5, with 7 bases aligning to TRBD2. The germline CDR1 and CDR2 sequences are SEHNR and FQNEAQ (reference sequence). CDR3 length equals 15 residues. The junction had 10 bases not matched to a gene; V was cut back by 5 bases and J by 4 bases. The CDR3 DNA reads TGTGCCAGCAGCGGAGGCCTGGGGAGGGGAGAGACCCAGTACTTC. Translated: CASSGGLGRGETQYF.

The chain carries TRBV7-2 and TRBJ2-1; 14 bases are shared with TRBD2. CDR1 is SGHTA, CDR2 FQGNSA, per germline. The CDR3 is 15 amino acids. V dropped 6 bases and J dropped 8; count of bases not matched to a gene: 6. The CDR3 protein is CASRPTSGRADEQFF. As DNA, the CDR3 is TGTGCCAGCAGGCCGACTAGCGGGAGGGCCGATGAGCAGTTCTTC.